One sample yielded the 5 T cell receptor beta chains listed below, sequenced in a study of early T cells in non-severe SARS-CoV-2 infection. TCRdb used MiXCR to reprocess the 5' RACE reads, holding one entry per CDR3 protein. The data hold about 59,000 distinct CDR3 sequences, with around 13% observed a single time. The sample here was whole blood, taken at baseline. These receptors were taken from an adult who was a healthcare worker with PCR-confirmed SARS-CoV-2 infection or an uninfected control (not recorded which).

This clonotype was found a few times. The V call is TRBV4-3, the J call TRBJ2-5; TRBD2 might be the D (6 bases). The V end lost 2 bases, the J end lost 0 bases, and 16 bases lay between the germline ends. Germline values: CDR1 LGHNA, CDR2 YSLEER. This CDR3 spans 17 amino acids. This chain's CDR3 is CASSQLAHRDYQETQYF. CDR3 nucleotides: TGCGCCAGCAGCCAACTAGCGCACAGAGATTACCAAGAGACCCAGTACTTC.

The chain uses TRBV20-1 and TRBJ2-1; D perhaps matches TRBD1 (6 bases). CDR3 length: 14 residues. Trimming pared 6 bases from V and 6 bases from J, leaving 18 bases between. The V gene's germline CDR1 is DFQATT and CDR2 SNEGSKA (reference sequence). In DNA, the CDR3 is TGCAGTGCGGATACCGGGACAACCCTCAATGAGCAGTTCTTC. This encodes CSADTGTTLNEQFF.

This chain links TRBV6-5 with TRBJ2-1; no clear D. Trimming shortened V by 0 bases and J by 7 bases, and 7 bases separated the two germline ends. Per the germline V gene, CDR1 is MNHEY and CDR2 is SVGAGI. This CDR3 spans 13 amino acids. The DNA for the CDR3 is TGTGCCAGCAGTTACTCGGGCGCGAATGAGCAGTTCTTC. Translating it yields CASSYSGANEQFF.

The V and J genes are TRBV4-2 and TRBJ2-5; no reliable D call. Per the germline V gene, CDR1 is LGHNA and CDR2 is YNFKEQ. The V end was cut by 0 bases, the J end by 3 bases, with 8 bases between. This CDR3 comprises 14 residues. The CDR3, as DNA: TGTGCCAGCAGCCAAGAGGACGGAGAAGAGACCCAGTACTTC. This codes for CASSQEDGEETQYF.

This clonotype was observed at least ten times. As DNA, the CDR3 is TGTGCCAGCAGCTTCGGGACAAACTACGAGCAGTACTTC. This translates into CASSFGTNYEQYF. This chain uses TRBV11-2 with TRBJ2-7; D possibly corresponds to TRBD1 (6 bases). The germline V gene has CDR1 SGHAT and CDR2 FQNNGV. CDR3 size: 13 residues. The V end was cut by 3 bases, the J end by 3 bases, with 9 bases between. The entire variable domain, with the rest obtained from reference TRBV11-2 and TRBJ2-7, is as follows: EAGVAQSPRYKIIEKRQSVAFWCNPISGHATLYWYQQILGQGPKLLIQFQNNGVVDDSQLPKDRFSAERLKGVDSTLKIQPAKLEDSAVYLCASSFGTNYEQYFGPGTRLTVT.